Sequencing of this T cell receptor beta chain was carried out in a study of cytomegalovirus exposure and HLA in healthy donors (dated by TCRdb to the late 2010s). Regarding the research as a whole: According to an earlier analysis of a few hundred of the donors, 150 million to 200 million T cells yielded 95 million to 140 million unique TCR beta sequences and around 280 Gb of sequence data. An early release that covered approximately 600 HLA-typed donors contained approximately 300 gigabases of sequencing data and roughly 84 million unique TCR sequences. Of the roughly 430 genotyped donors, roughly 85% fell in the genetic ancestry cluster associated with self-reported Caucasian donors. The study was designed to test whether signatures of past pathogen exposure could be identified by cataloging public T cell receptors. The T cell repertoires of some 700 subjects were profiled by immunosequencing and related to cytomegalovirus serostatus. In addition to the first cohort of approximately 650 subjects, a separate validation cohort of 120 different subjects was used. To predict cytomegalovirus infection status, the study combined high-throughput TCR immunosequencing, statistical association of individual TCRs with disease status, and machine learning. A later analysis re-analyzed previously published TCR beta repertoires from roughly 630 donors and added high-resolution HLA genotyping to study TCR occurrence patterns. In the later analysis, no new phenotypic data were used to find candidate immune exposures; instead, reliance was placed on TCR beta sequences and their occurrence across donors. In an earlier analysis of 587 of the donors, high-throughput TCR beta sequencing was used to judge whether each TCR beta V gene segment behaved as functional or pseudogenic. Alongside the repertoire data, information on donor age, sex, ethnicity and CMV serostatus was compiled. Genome-wide SNP genotypes for about 55% of the roughly 670 donors were used in a later genetic analysis, which treated that subset as a discovery cohort. Every repertoire in the discovery cohort had been generated on one and the same sequencing platform. Class I and class II HLA loci were covered by the typing at four-digit resolution. The number of typed donors differed by locus: roughly 629-640 for A, B, C, DRB1 and DQB1; approximately 520 for DQA1; 600 to 610 for DPA1; and some 470 for DPB1. Because of strong linkage in the cohort, roughly five DR-DQ haplotypes were treated as single units for association and clustering. On average, 235,054 unique TCR beta nucleotide sequences were sequenced per donor among some 430 genotyped donors of the cohort, with around 19% of those sequences being non-productive. Results and caveats for the whole study, not just this receptor: Several of the top co-occurrence clusters appeared to be linked to parvovirus B19, influenza, CMV and Epstein-Barr virus, according to a later analysis. The only immune exposure information available for the cohort was CMV serostatus. A cluster of highly shared sequence variants was judged likely to be a technical artifact of the sequencing pipeline. In a later genetic analysis, a missense DCLRE1C variant was associated with V-gene and J-gene trimming of TCR beta chains, and the association was replicated in an independent cohort. When HLA alleles, especially DR and DQ, strongly co-occurred, attributing TCR associations to individual alleles was difficult. Three of the identified cytomegalovirus-associated TCR beta chains were confirmed in vitro to be specific for cytomegalovirus antigens. Correlated functional status among segregating V segments might be attributable to linkage disequilibrium, but an unknown experimental factor could not be ruled out. In a later analysis, most CMV-associated TCR beta chains were found to appear HLA-restricted, with HLA associations seemingly driven largely by CMV exposure. Presence/absence analyses assumed roughly uniform sequencing depth across donors, an assumption that may not hold. A further reported finding was that TCR beta sequences accurately predicted the HLA-A and HLA-B alleles for most subjects in the first cohort. A later analysis found that TCR association rates varied across HLA loci, with DRB1 alleles showing the most associated TCRs and HLA-C alleles the fewest. While some public TCRs were present in many individuals, most TCR sequences turned up only very rarely across donors. A total of around 150 TCR beta chains were listed by the study as associated with cytomegalovirus. It was suggested by the authors that the approach could potentially be generalized to other disease states and immunological phenotypes. In both the original and validation cohorts, the classifier was reported to diagnose cytomegalovirus status with high specificity and sensitivity. Because counts were too low, about 18 rarely observed V segments, including chromosome 9 orphons, were excluded from the earlier analysis of 587 of the donors. Compared with the 666-donor mean, donors in an Asian-associated ancestry cluster had fewer N-insertions in productive TCRs, according to a later genetic analysis. A later analysis found that HLA-associated TCR beta chains were more clonally expanded and had lower generation probabilities than equally common non-associated chains. The cohort was sequenced for TCR beta chains only, and without alpha or paired-chain data the features that could be detected were limited. Because the 87-base-pair reads could not distinguish some IMGT-functional V segments, including TRBV6-2 and TRBV6-3, those segments were excluded. An earlier analysis of approximately 570 of the donors showed that most TCR beta V segments appeared in productive rearrangements either about 87% or about 30% of the time, which broadly matched IMGT annotations. HLA typing was unavailable for some donors at each locus, so association tests used only the typed subset. At a false discovery rate of 0.05, a later analysis linked 15,000 to 20,000 TCR beta sequences to specific HLA alleles.

In total, approximately 690 healthy bone marrow donors made up the cohort. Cohort members were all nominally healthy when sampled, although unrecorded immune exposures were likely present. The donor tested CMV seropositive and was one of the 289 seropositive cohort members. A peripheral blood sample was provided by each donor, and peripheral blood mononuclear cells were used for TCR beta sequencing. Genomic DNA extraction from the blood cell samples was performed with the Qiagen DNeasy Blood Extraction Kit. Comment on this clone: Its recognized antigen is unknown. No base quality information exists; no much larger clone differs at one position.

The library relied on the immunoSEQ multiplex PCR assay. A mixture of 60 forward primers for TCR Vbeta segments and 13 reverse primers for TCR Jbeta segments was used in the multiplex PCR. The CDR3 region of rearranged TCR beta genes was amplified from genomic DNA with a multiplex PCR assay. Amplified TCR beta libraries were sequenced as 87-base-pair reads on the Illumina HiSeq System. The study's processing was this. Across the roughly 670 repertoires, a later analysis counted approximately 75 million unique TCR beta chains, 8.5 million to 12 million of which were shared by at least two donors. Raw reads were error-corrected and collapsed into unique sequences with a nearest-neighbor algorithm that merged closely related sequences to remove PCR and sequencing errors. To assign V, D and J gene segments, CDR3 sequences were aligned to IMGT reference sequences. For a sequence to be retained, a match of at least six nucleotides to both a V gene segment and a J gene segment was required. A rearrangement counted as productive if the CDR3 had no stop codons and remained in frame with V and J, and every other rearrangement counted as non-productive. Following IMGT convention, CDR3 was defined as the stretch from the second conserved V-encoded cysteine to the conserved J-encoded phenylalanine. Sequences without an unambiguous match to a single V gene segment were excluded from the earlier analysis of over 500 of the donors. An earlier analysis of roughly 590 of the donors called V segments functional above 56.7% productive rearrangements and segregating when the between-donor standard deviation exceeded 5%. To diagnose cytomegalovirus status from the catalog of TCR beta chain sequences, a statistical classification framework was built. V and J gene assignment, in a later analysis, came from comparing TCR nucleotide sequences with IMGT/GENE-DB human TR gene sequences. In a later analysis, CDR3 sequences and most-parsimonious VDJ recombination scenarios were assigned using the TCRdist pipeline. In a later analysis, every TCR beta chain was defined by the combination of its CDR3 amino acid sequence and its V-gene family, and reads without a unique V-gene family were dropped. A later analysis removed nearly 600 highly shared, low-generation-probability nucleotide sequences to deal with suspected cross-contamination and a sequencing artifact. In a later analysis, a clonal expansion index was calculated for each public chain from normalized within-repertoire ranks of inferred template counts. A later analysis computed generation probabilities with a VDJ recombination model fitted to out-of-frame rearrangements, and checked the results against IGoR. In a later analysis, hypergeometric tests were used to score TCR-TCR, TCR-HLA and TCR-CMV co-occurrence, with a repertoire-size bias correction applied to TCR pairs. False discovery rates were estimated in a later analysis by permuting HLA or CMV assignments 20 times. In a later analysis, co-occurring TCRs were grouped using DBSCAN, and TCRdist sequence similarity was added for clustering within HLA-allele-positive subsets. For co-occurrence clustering, repertoires with fewer than 30,000 or more than 120,000 public chains were excluded, along with roughly 5 repertoires with anomalous nucleotide sharing. Held by TCRdb, this immuneACCESS table contains in-frame sequences only and omits some clones. Under half of the omission traces to an unresolved V gene where checked; the cause of the rest is unknown. V and J calls and clone size are as listed in that table; D and trimming were resolved from the DNA. The sample profile shows roughly 180,000 clones; around 80% of them were found once. The ten largest clonotypes hold 1.4% of the sample.

For this chain, trimming is 8 bases at the V end and 4 bases at the J end, and the number of junction bases without a gene match is 7. The CDR1 and CDR2 encoded by the germline V gene are MRHNA and SNTAGT. The CDR3 numbers 14 residues from cysteine through phenylalanine. Solely the CDR3 DNA is kept, with 42 bases framed from the first base. The sequence derives from a girl aged 10-17 years in good health and CMV-seropositive. The rearranged chain carries TRBV6-4 and TRBJ2-1, and 8 junction bases match TRBD2. The sequenced material came from PBMCs. The DNA reads TGTGCCAGCTCCCCGGGGGGGGCATACAATGAGCAGTTCTTC. This sequence encodes CASSPGGAYNEQFF.